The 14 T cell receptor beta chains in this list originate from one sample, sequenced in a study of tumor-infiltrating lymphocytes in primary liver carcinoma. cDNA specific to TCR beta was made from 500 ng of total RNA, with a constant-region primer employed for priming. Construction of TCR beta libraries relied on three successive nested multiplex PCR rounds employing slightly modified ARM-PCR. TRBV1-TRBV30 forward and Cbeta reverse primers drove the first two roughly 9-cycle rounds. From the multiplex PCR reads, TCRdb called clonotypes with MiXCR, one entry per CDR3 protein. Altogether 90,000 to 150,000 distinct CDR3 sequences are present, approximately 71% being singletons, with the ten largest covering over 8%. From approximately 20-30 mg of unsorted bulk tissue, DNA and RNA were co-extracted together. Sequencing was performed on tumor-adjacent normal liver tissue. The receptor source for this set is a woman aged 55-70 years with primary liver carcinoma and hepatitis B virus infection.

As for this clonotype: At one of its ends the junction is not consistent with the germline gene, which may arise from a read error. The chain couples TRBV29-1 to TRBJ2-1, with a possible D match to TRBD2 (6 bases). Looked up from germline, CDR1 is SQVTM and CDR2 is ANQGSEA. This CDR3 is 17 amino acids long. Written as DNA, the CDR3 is TGCAGCGTTGAAGGGGCCGGCGGGGAGATCTCCTACAATGAGCAGTCCTTC. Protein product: CSVEGAGGEISYNEQSF.

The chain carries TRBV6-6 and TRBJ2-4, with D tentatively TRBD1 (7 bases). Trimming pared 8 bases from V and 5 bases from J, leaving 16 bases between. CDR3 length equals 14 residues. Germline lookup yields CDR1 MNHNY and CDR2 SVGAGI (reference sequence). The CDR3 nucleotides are TGTGCCAGCGCAGACCAGGGGGGTCAAAACATTCAGTACTTC. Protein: CASADQGGQNIQYF.

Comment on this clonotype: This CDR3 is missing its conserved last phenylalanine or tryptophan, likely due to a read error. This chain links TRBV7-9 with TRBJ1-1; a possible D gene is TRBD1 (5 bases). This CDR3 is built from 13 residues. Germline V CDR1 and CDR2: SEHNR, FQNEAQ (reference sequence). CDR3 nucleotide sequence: TGTGCCAGCACCTTACAGGTGAACACTGAGGCTTTCCTT. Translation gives CASTLQVNTEAFL.

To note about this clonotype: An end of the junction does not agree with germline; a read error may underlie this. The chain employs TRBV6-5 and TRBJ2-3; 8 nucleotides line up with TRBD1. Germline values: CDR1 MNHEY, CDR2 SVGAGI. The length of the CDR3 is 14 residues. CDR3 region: CASTRTGTIDTQYF. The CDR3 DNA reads TGTGCTAGCACCAGGACAGGGACCATAGATACGCAGTATTTT.

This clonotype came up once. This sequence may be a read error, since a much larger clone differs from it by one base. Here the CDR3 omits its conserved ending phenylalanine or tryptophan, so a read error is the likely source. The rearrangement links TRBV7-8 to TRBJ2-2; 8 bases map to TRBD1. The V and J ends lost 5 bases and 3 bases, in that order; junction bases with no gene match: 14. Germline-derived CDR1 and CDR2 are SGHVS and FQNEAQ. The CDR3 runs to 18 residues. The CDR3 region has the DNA TGTGCCAGCAGCACCCGGACAGGGCTGGGGGCGGACACCGGGGAGCTGTTTTCT. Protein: CASSTRTGLGADTGELFS.

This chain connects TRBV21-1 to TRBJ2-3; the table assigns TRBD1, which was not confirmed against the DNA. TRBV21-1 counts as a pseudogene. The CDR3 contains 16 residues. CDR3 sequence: CASSKGGQPNTNTQYF. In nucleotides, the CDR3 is TGTGCCAGCAGCAAAGGGGGACAGCCCAACACAAATACGCAGTATTTT.

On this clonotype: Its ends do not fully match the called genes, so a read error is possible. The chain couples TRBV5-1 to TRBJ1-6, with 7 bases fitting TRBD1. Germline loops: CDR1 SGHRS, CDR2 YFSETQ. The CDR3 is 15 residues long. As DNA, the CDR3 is TGCGCCAGCAGCTTGGTCTACAGGGGACATTCACACCTCCACTTT. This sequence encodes CASSLVYRGHSHLHF.

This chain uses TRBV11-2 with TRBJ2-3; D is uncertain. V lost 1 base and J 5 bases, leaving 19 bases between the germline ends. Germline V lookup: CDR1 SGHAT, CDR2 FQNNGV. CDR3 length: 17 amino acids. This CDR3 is CASSLGFRREGIDTQYF. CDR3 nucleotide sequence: TGTGCCAGCAGCTTAGGGTTCCGAAGGGAAGGCATAGATACGCAGTATTTT.

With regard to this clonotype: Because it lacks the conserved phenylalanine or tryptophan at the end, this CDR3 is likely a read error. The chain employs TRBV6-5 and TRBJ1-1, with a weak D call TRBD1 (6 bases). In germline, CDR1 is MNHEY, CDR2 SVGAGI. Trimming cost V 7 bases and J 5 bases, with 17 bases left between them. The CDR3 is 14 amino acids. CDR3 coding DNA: TGTGCCAGCAACGACGCAGGGGTAAAAACTGAAGCTTTCATT. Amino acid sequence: CASNDAGVKTEAFI.

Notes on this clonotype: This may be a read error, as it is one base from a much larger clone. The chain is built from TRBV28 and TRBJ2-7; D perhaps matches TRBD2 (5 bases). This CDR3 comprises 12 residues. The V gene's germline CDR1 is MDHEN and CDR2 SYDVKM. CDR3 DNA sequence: TGTGCCGGCAGTCCGACCGGGGTGGAGCAGTACTTC. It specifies CAGSPTGVEQYF. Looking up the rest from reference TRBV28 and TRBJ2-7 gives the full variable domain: DVKVTQSSRYLVKRTGEKVFLECVQDMDHENMFWYRQDPGLGLRLIYFSYDVKMKEKGDIPEGYSVSREKKERFSLILESASTNQTSMYLCAGSPTGVEQYFGPGTRLTVT.

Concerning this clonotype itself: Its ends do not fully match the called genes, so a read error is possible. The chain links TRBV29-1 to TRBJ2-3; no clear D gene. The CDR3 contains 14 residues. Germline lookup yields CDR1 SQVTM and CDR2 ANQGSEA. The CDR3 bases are TGCAGCGTTGCGCTGATCCGGAACACAGATCCGCAGTATTTT. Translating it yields CSVALIRNTDPQYF.

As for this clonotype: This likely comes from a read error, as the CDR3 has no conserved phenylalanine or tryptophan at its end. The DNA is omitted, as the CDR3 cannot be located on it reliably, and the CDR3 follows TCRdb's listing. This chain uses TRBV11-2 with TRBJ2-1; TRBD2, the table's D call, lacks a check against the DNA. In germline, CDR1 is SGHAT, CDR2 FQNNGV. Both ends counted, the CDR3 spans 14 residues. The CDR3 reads CASSLDPVLAGQFL.

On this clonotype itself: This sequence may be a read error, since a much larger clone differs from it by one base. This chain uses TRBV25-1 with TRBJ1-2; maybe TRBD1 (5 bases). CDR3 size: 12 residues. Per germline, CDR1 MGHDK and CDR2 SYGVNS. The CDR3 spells CTSSEGRMSYTF. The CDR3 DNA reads TGTACCAGCAGTGAGGGGAGGATGAGCTACACCTTC.

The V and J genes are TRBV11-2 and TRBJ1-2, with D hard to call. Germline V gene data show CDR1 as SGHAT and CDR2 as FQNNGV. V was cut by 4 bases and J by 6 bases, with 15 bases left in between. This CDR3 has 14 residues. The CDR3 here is CASSYLYTTHGYTF. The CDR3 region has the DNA TGTGCCAGCAGCTACCTGTACACGACCCATGGCTACACCTTC.